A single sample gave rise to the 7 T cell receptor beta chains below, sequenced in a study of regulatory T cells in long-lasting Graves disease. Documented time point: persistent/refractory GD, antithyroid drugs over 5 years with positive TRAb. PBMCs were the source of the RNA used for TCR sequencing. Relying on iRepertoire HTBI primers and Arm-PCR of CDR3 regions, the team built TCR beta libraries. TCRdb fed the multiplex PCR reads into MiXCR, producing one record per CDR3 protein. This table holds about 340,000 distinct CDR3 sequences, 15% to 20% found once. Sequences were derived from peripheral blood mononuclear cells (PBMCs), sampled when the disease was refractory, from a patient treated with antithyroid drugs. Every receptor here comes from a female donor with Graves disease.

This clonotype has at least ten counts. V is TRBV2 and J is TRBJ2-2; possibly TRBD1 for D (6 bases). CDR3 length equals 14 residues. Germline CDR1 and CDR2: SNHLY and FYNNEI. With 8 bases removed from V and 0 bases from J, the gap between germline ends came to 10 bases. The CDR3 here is CASGDRSNTGELFF. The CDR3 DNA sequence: TGTGCCAGCGGAGACAGGTCGAACACCGGGGAGCTGTTTTTT.

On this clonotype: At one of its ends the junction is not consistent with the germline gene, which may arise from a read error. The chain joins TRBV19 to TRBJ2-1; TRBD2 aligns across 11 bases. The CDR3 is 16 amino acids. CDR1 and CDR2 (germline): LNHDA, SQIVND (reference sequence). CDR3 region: CASSGTSGSSYNERFF. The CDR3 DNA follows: TGTGCCAGTAGTGGGACTAGCGGCAGCTCCTACAATGAGCGGTTCTTC.

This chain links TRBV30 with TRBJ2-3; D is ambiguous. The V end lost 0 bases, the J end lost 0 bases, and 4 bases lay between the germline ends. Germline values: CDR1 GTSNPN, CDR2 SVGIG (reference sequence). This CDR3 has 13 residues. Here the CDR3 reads CAWSVWSTDTQYF. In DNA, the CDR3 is TGTGCCTGGAGTGTCTGGAGCACAGATACGCAGTATTTT.

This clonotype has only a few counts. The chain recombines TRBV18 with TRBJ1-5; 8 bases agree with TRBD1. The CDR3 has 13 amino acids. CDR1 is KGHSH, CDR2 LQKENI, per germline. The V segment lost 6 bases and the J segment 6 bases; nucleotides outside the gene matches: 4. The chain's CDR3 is CASSPTGVQPQHF. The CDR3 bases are TGTGCCAGCTCCCCGACAGGGGTTCAGCCCCAGCATTTT.

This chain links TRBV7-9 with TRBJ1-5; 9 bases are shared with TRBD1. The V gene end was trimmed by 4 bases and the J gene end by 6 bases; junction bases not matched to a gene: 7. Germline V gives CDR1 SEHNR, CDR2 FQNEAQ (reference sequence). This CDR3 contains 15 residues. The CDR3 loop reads CASSSDRGAGQPQHF. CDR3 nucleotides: TGTGCCAGCAGCTCCGACAGGGGGGCGGGTCAGCCCCAGCATTTT.

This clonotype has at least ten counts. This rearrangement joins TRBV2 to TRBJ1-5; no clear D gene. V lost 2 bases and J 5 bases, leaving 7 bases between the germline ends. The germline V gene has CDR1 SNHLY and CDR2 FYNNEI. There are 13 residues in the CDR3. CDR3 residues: CASSEFRYQPQHF. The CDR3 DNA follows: TGTGCCAGCAGTGAATTTCGGTATCAGCCCCAGCATTTT.

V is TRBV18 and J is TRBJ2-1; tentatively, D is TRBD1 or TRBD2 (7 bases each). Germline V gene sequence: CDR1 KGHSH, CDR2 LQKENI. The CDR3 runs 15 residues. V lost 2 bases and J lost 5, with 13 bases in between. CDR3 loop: CASSPIPGGDNEQFF. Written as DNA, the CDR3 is TGTGCCAGCTCACCAATCCCAGGGGGGGACAATGAGCAGTTCTTC.